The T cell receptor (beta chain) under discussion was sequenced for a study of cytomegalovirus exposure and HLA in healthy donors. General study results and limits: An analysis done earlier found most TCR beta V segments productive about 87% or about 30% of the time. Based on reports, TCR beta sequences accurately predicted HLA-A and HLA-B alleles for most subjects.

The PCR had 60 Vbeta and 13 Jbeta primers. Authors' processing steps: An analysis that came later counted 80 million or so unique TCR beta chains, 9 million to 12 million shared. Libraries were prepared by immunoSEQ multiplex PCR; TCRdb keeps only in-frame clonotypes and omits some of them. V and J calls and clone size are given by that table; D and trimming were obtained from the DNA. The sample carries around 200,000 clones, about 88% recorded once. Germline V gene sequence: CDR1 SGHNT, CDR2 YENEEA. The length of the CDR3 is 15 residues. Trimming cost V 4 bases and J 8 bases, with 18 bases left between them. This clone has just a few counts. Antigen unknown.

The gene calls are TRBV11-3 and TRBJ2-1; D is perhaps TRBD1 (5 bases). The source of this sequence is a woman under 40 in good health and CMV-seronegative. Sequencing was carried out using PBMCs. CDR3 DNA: TGTGCCAGCAGCTCCTCAGGGTTTTTCGACCATGAGCAGTTCTTC. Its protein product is CASSSSGFFDHEQFF.